This entry lists 20 T cell receptor beta chains sequenced from one sample in a study of blood T cell repertoires in COVID-19. Data came from immunoSEQ multiplex PCR; TCRdb stores just in-frame clones and leaves some out. This sample yields about 260,000 clones, of which 80% to 90% are seen a single time; roughly 2.3% belongs to the top ten. The sample was PBMCs or T cells enriched from blood (not recorded which). The receptors shown here come from a woman aged 18-29 years who had recovered from COVID-19.

The V and J genes are TRBV5-6 and TRBJ1-2; tentative D call: TRBD1 (5 bases). From germline, CDR1 is SGHDT and CDR2 YYEEEE. The CDR3 is 14 amino acids. With 1 base removed from V and 4 bases from J, the gap between germline ends came to 11 bases. The CDR3 spells CASSLLQAAYGYTF. The CDR3 DNA sequence: TGTGCCAGCAGCTTGTTACAGGCCGCCTATGGCTACACCTTC.

The J gene is TRBJ1-5, the V gene TRBV12-3 or TRBV12-4; perhaps TRBD1 as D (5 bases). The germline V and J ends were trimmed by 6 bases and 5 bases, with 11 bases remaining between them. The CDR3 length is 13 residues. Here the CDR3 DNA reads TGTGCCAGCAGAACAGGCGACGATCAGCCCCAGCATTTT. Protein product: CASRTGDDQPQHF.

This rearrangement joins TRBV19 to TRBJ1-5, with D uncertain. This CDR3 comprises 15 residues. Trimming took 0 bases from V and 8 from J, leaving 14 bases between them. Germline loops: CDR1 LNHDA, CDR2 SQIVND (reference sequence). Written as DNA, the CDR3 is TGTGCCAGTAGTATAGATCAAGGAGGTCTTGAGCCCCAGCATTTT. Protein: CASSIDQGGLEPQHF. The variable domain in full, completed from reference TRBV19 and TRBJ1-5, reads DGGITQSPKYLFRKEGQNVTLSCEQNLNHDAMYWYRQDPGQGLRLIYYSQIVNDFQKGDIAEGYSVSREKKESFPLTVTSAQKNPTAFYLCASSIDQGGLEPQHFGDGTRLSIL.

This rearrangement joins TRBV11-2 to TRBJ1-5, with D unclear. Trimming cost V 2 bases and J 3 bases, with 11 bases left between them. Germline lookup yields CDR1 SGHAT and CDR2 FQNNGV. The CDR3 is made up of 15 amino acids. DNA of the CDR3: TGTGCCAGCAGCTTAAACAGTCAATCCAATCAGCCCCAGCATTTT. Protein product: CASSLNSQSNQPQHF.

This rearrangement joins TRBV7-8 to TRBJ1-5; D is uncertain. Germline values: CDR1 SGHVS, CDR2 FQNEAQ. The V end was cut by 6 bases, the J end by 2 bases, with 17 bases between. The CDR3 loop spans 16 amino acids. The CDR3 is CASRSGGRNGNQPQHF. The CDR3 nucleotides are TGTGCCAGCAGGTCAGGAGGGAGAAACGGCAATCAGCCCCAGCATTTT. Full variable domain (remainder filled in from reference TRBV7-8 and TRBJ1-5): GAGVSQSPRYKVAKRGQDVALRCDPISGHVSLFWYQQALGQGPEFLTYFQNEAQLDKSGLPSDRFFAERPEGSVSTLKIQRTQQEDSAVYLCASRSGGRNGNQPQHFGDGTRLSIL.

The V and J genes are TRBV7-3 and TRBJ2-3; 7 bases line up with TRBD2. Germline V gene sequence: CDR1 SGHTA, CDR2 FQGTGA. CDR3 size: 16 residues. V lost 1 base and J lost 2; bases outside the gene matches: 6. Here the CDR3 reads CASSLIPAGLTDTQYF. The CDR3 DNA reads TGTGCCAGCAGCTTAATCCCAGCGGGGCTCACAGATACGCAGTATTTT.

This rearrangement joins TRBV7-9 to TRBJ2-1; 11 nucleotides agree with TRBD2. The CDR3 is made up of 17 amino acids. The J segment lost 5 bases and the V segment lost 3 bases, leaving 9 bases of the junction unmatched. CDR1 is SEHNR and CDR2 is FQNEAQ in the germline V gene (reference sequence). CDR3 protein: CASSLVGTSGLNNEQFF. CDR3 coding DNA: TGTGCCAGCAGCTTGGTCGGGACTAGCGGCCTCAACAATGAGCAGTTCTTC.

V is TRBV6-5 and J is TRBJ1-5; D possibly corresponds to TRBD1 (6 bases). This CDR3 comprises 13 residues. The germline V gene encodes CDR1 MNHEY and CDR2 SVGAGI. The V end lost 8 bases, the J end lost 6 bases, and 14 bases lay between the germline ends. CDR3 nucleotide sequence: TGTGCCAGCGGATTGAGGGGGGGTCAGCCCCAGCATTTT. It is translated as CASGLRGGQPQHF.

This rearrangement joins TRBV19 to TRBJ2-3; 8 positions match TRBD2. The CDR3 totals 15 residues. V lost 5 bases to trimming and J lost 0 bases; unmatched junction nucleotides: 4. Per the germline V gene, CDR1 is LNHDA and CDR2 is SQIVND (reference sequence). CDR3 sequence reads: CASSSAGESTDTQYF. The CDR3 DNA reads TGTGCCAGTAGTTCAGCGGGGGAAAGCACAGATACGCAGTATTTT.

The genes are TRBV6-5 and TRBJ2-2; no firm D call. CDR3 length: 14 amino acids. Germline V gives CDR1 MNHEY, CDR2 SVGAGI. The V end lost 7 bases, the J end lost 5 bases, and 14 bases lay between the germline ends. The CDR3 DNA sequence: TGTGCCAGCACCCAGGTGGCAGGTACCGGGGAGCTGTTTTTT. Translating gives CASTQVAGTGELFF.

This clone was detected only once. The gene calls are TRBV25-1 and TRBJ1-2, with 8 positions matching TRBD1. CDR1 and CDR2 (germline): MGHDK, SYGVNS. This CDR3 spans 14 amino acids. The V gene end was trimmed by 6 bases and the J gene end by 0 bases; junction bases not matched to a gene: 3. This CDR3 reads CASSGQGANYGYTF. The CDR3 nucleotides are TGTGCCAGCAGCGGACAGGGAGCTAACTATGGCTACACCTTC.

Remarks on this clone: Additional DNA sequences in this sample encode the identical CDR3. The chain's CDR3 is CASSRTGASYEQYF. DNA for the CDR3: TGTGCCAGCAGTAGGACAGGGGCGTCCTACGAGCAGTACTTC. The V gene is TRBV6-5, the J gene TRBJ2-7; TRBD1 matches at 9 bases. Germline loops: CDR1 MNHEY, CDR2 SVGAGI. With V trimmed by 5 bases and J by 1 base, 3 bases remained unmatched. This CDR3 region has 14 residues.

The chain has TRBV10-3 and TRBJ2-2; a possible D gene is TRBD2 (7 bases). V gave up 4 bases and J gave up 4 bases, with 16 bases separating them. Germline V gene data show CDR1 as ENHRY and CDR2 as SYGVKD. The CDR3 contains 16 residues. The CDR3 protein is CAISVLGGGLTGELFF. The DNA for the CDR3 is TGTGCCATCAGTGTTTTAGGGGGGGGCCTCACCGGGGAGCTGTTTTTT.

This chain links TRBV2 with TRBJ2-1; no clear D. The CDR3 length is 13 residues. From germline, CDR1 is SNHLY and CDR2 FYNNEI. V dropped 8 bases and J dropped 9 bases, with 17 bases sitting between them. This CDR3 reads CASPSRYGTEQFF. The CDR3 DNA reads TGTGCCAGCCCCTCGCGGTACGGCACTGAGCAGTTCTTC.

This sequence joins TRBV23-1 and TRBJ2-1; D is undetermined. TRBV23-1 is an ORF, with its function uncertain. The CDR3 length is 10 residues. Trimming took 3 bases from V and 8 from J, leaving 2 bases between them. The CDR3 protein is CASSHDEQFF. CDR3 nucleotides: TGCGCCAGCAGTCACGATGAGCAGTTCTTC.

This clone was recorded once. The J gene is TRBJ2-7, the V gene TRBV4-1; 9 positions match TRBD2. CDR3 size: 16 residues. V was clipped by 1 base and J by 5 bases; unmatched bases: 9. Germline loops: CDR1 MGHRA, CDR2 YSYEKL. CDR3: CASSQVAGGPSHEQYF. CDR3 nucleotide sequence: TGCGCCAGCAGCCAAGTTGCGGGGGGGCCATCGCACGAGCAGTACTTC.

The chain has TRBV29-1 and TRBJ1-4, with D perhaps matching TRBD1 (5 bases). This CDR3 contains 15 residues. V lost 4 bases and J lost 0, with 12 bases in between. CDR1 and CDR2 from the germline V gene are SQVTM and ANQGSEA. CDR3 sequence reads: CSVGGGRATNEKLFF. CDR3 DNA: TGCAGCGTTGGGGGGGGTCGGGCAACTAATGAAAAACTGTTTTTT.

This clone has only one observation. The rearrangement joins TRBV9 to TRBJ1-1; D is undetermined. V was shortened by 4 bases and J by 0 bases, with 10 bases between the two germline ends. CDR1 and CDR2 (germline): SGDLS, YYNGEE. This CDR3 region has 14 residues. The CDR3 spells CASSPDTLNTEAFF. For the CDR3, the DNA is TGTGCCAGCAGCCCTGACACCCTGAACACTGAAGCTTTCTTT.

V and J are TRBV24-1 and TRBJ2-7; D not resolved. Per germline, CDR1 KGHDR and CDR2 SFDVKD. V was trimmed by 2 bases and J by 6 bases, leaving 7 bases between them. This CDR3 region has 12 residues. This CDR3 reads CATSDYQAEQYF. CDR3 bases: TGTGCCACCAGTGATTACCAAGCCGAGCAGTACTTC.

The chain has TRBV2 and TRBJ2-5, with D possibly being TRBD2 (6 bases). Trimming left V 4 bases short and J 5 bases short, with 11 bases between. The germline gives CDR1 SNHLY, CDR2 FYNNEI. The CDR3 runs to 13 residues. CDR3 nucleotide sequence: TGTGCCAGCAGTGGAAAGGCGGGGGAGACCCAGTACTTC. This translates into CASSGKAGETQYF.